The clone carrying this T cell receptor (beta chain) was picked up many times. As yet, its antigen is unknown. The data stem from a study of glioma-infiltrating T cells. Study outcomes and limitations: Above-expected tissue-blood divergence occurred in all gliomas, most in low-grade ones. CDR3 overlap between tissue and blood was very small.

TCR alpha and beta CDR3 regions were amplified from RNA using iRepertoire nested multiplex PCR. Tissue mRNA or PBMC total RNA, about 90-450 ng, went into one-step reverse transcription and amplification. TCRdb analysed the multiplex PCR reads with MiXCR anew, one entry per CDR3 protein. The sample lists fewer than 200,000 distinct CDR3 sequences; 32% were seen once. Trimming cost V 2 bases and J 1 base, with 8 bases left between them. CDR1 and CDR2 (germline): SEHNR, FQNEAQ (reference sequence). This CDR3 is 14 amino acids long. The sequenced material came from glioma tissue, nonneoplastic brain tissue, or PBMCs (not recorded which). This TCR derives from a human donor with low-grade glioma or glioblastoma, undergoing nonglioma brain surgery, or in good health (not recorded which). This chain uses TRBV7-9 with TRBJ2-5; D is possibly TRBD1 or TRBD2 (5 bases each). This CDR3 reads CASSLFGTQETQYF. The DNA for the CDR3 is TGTGCCAGCAGCTTATTCGGGACCCAAGAGACCCAGTACTTC.